The 2 T cell receptor beta chains given below trace back to one sample, sequenced in a study of metastatic and nonmetastatic thyroid tumors. None of the patients had undergone any treatment ahead of thyroid surgery. TCRdb re-called the PCR reads with MiXCR. Of 4,200 or so clones in the sample, around 31% are singletons; the top ten hold around 15%. The sequencing input was adjacent normal tissue. The receptor set was obtained from a female donor with papillary thyroid cancer or a benign thyroid nodule (not recorded which). Some clones in this sample may be carry-over from other donors' samples.

V gene TRBV5-1 combines with J gene TRBJ2-7, with 13 nucleotides matching TRBD2. V trimming: 3 bases; J trimming: 3 bases; junction bases outside the gene matches: 6. The CDR3 sequence is 16 residues long. Germline V CDR1 and CDR2: SGHRS, YFSETQ. CDR3 sequence: CASSSTSGGIFYEQYF. The CDR3 region has the DNA TGCGCCAGCAGCTCGACTAGCGGGGGGATCTTCTACGAGCAGTACTTC.

The chain joins TRBV6-1 to TRBJ1-6; D not certain. V shed 10 bases and J shed 9 bases, with 16 bases lying between them. CDR3 length: 13 residues. CDR1 MNHNS and CDR2 SASEGT come from the germline V gene. The CDR3 sequence is CATTVGWGSPLHF. For the CDR3, the DNA is TGTGCCACTACCGTGGGGTGGGGTTCACCCCTCCACTTT.